This is a list of T cell receptor beta chains from one sample in a study of sequential checkpoint blockade in melanoma. The table came from immunoSEQ multiplex PCR; TCRdb's copy has only in-frame clones and leaves some out. This repertoire shows around 9,800 clones, around 60% found once; its top ten account for about 16%. The sequencing used CD8+ T cells sorted from blood (inferred from file names), collected from a patient given nivolumab and ipilimumab in sequence. The source is a human donor with melanoma. CDR3s include the opening cysteine and the closing phenylalanine or tryptophan.

13	TRBV19	TRBJ1-2	CASSPGHVYGYTF
14	TRBV6-5	TRBJ2-3	CASSLAGVTDTQYF
13	TRBV5-8	TRBJ2-5	CASSLPGSETQYF
15	TRBV7-8	TRBJ2-7	CASSLEAGVGYEQYF
15	TRBV4-2	TRBJ1-1	CASSHRTGEDTEAFF
14	TRBV28	TRBJ2-7	CASSFTGGGWEQYF
12	TRBV9	TRBJ1-1	CASSVGRGRAFF
15	TRBV4-2	TRBJ2-1	CASSESSGEVNEQFF
14	TRBV28	TRBJ1-1	CASSLTTILTEAFF
16	TRBV18	TRBJ2-1	CASSPLSGRAGNEQFF
16	TRBV7-8	TRBJ1-1	CASSYPGTGSYTEAFF
16	TRBV7-9	TRBJ2-2	CASSLGDRGWIGELFF
13	TRBV7-8	TRBJ2-1	CASSLQGAYEQFF
15	TRBV6-6	TRBJ2-1	CASSGGLAVDNEQFF
12	TRBV27	TRBJ2-4	CASSGGRDIQYF
19	TRBV9	TRBJ2-2	CASSVEGDGGAPNTGELFF
16	TRBV6-6	TRBJ2-7	CASSYSTSGSYYEQYF
16	TRBV6-5	TRBJ2-1	CASSYSKFSGYNEQFF
14	TRBV19	TRBJ2-7	CASSLAGASYEQYF
15	TRBV21-1	TRBJ2-3	CASSGQGSCTDTQYF
17	TRBV27	TRBJ1-2	CASSLTLARDSNYGYTF
15	TRBV27	TRBJ2-7	CASSSPLAGEYEQYF
14	TRBV30	TRBJ1-1	CACGTGGADTEAFF
14	TRBV4-2	TRBJ1-2	CASSQMEGADGYTF
17	TRBV10-1	TRBJ2-5	CASSESTSNIGLETQYF
12	TRBV30	TRBJ2-1	CAWGTTGGEQFF
14	TRBV7-2	TRBJ2-7	CASSTGQGGYEQYF
13	TRBV5-8	TRBJ1-4	CASSWVGVEKLFF
17	TRBV19	TRBJ2-1	CASSIDFGLAETGEQFF
15	TRBV7-9	TRBJ1-3	CASGTARTGGNTIYF
13	TRBV6-5	TRBJ2-7	CATFTSGRNEQYF
15	TRBV5-4	TRBJ2-3	CASSKTGSTLDTQYF
15	TRBV7-9	TRBJ2-3	CASSLTGGGTDTQYF
15	TRBV7-9	TRBJ1-6	CASSGWSQGYSPLHF
15	TRBV27	TRBJ2-7	CASSTREVPREEQYF
13	TRBV11-2	TRBJ2-1	CASSLAGGNEQFF
16	TRBV6-6	TRBJ1-2	CASSYDTGGVPYGYTF
16	TRBV7-8	TRBJ2-1	CASSLGMTSGRSEQFF
12	TRBV5-6	TRBJ2-3	CASSLLTDTQYF
16	TRBV13	TRBJ2-1	CASSSLGTGESNEQFF
14	TRBV7-7	TRBJ2-7	CASSLSRARHEQYF
13	TRBV29-1	TRBJ2-3	CSVASGSSDTQYF
16	TRBV19	TRBJ1-1	CASRPGTGGLNTEAFF
16	TRBV10-3	TRBJ2-1	CAISVLLAASYNEQFF
13	TRBV11-1	TRBJ2-1	CASSFLQGNEQFF
14	TRBV4-3	TRBJ1-2	CASSQDGGWTGYTF
17	TRBV27	TRBJ2-3	CASSLSMGHLGADTQYF
17	TRBV11-3	TRBJ2-2	CASSLGGLAENTGELFF